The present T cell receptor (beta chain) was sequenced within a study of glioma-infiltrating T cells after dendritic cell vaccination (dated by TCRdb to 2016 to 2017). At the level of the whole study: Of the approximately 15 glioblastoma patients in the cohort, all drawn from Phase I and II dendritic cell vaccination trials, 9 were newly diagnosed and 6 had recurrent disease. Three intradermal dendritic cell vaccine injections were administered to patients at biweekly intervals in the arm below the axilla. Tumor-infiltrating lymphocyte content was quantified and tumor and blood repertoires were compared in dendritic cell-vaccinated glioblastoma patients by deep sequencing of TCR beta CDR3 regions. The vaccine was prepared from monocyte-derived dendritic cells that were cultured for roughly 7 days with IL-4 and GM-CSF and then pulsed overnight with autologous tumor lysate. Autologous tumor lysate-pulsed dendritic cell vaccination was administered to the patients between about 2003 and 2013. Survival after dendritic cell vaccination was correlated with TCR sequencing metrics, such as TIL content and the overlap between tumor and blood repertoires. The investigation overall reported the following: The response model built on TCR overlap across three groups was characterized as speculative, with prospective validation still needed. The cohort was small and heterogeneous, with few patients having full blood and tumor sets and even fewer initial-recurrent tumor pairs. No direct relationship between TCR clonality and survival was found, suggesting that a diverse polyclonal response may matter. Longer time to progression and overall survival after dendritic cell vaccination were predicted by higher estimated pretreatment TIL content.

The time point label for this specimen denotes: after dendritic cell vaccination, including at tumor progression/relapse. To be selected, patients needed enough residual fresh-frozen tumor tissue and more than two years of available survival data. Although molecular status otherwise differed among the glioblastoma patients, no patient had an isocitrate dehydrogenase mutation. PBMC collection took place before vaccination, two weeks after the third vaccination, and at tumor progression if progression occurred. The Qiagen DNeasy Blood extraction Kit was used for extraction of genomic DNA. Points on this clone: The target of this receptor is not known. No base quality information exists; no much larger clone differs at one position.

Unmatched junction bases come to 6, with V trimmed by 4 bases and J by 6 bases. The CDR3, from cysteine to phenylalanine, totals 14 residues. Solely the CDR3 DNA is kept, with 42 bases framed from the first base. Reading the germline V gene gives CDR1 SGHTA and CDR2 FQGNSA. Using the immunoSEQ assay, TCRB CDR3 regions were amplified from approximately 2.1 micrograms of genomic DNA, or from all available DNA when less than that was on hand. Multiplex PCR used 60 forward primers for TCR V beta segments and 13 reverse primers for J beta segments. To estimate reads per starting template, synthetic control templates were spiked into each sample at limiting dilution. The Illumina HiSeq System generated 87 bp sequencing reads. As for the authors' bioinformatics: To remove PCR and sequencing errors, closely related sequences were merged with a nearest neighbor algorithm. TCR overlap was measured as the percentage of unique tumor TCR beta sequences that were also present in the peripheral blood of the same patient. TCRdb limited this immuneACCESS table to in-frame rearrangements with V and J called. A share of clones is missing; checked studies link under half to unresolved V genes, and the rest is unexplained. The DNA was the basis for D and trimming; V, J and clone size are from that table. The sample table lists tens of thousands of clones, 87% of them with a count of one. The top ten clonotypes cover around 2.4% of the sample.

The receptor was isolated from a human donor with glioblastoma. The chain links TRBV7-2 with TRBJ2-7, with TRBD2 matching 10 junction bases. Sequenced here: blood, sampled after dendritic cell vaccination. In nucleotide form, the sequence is TGTGCCAGCAGCTGGGGGGGACTAGCGAGCGAGCAGTACTTC. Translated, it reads CASSWGGLASEQYF.